The entry that follows covers one TCR beta chain sequence. In the original processing: Counts of nucleated cells, estimated from reference gene primer amplification, were obtained. The protocol was immunoSEQ multiplex PCR, while the TCRdb copy is restricted to in-frame clones and leaves out a portion. V, J and clone size derive from that table, while D and trimming were established from the DNA sequence. The data hold 150,000 or so clones, with around 90% observed a single time. Cohorts were assigned according to the clinical history that participants reported. Within 2 weeks of study entry, exposed participants had contacted a PCR-confirmed or clinician-diagnosed COVID-19 case. This sample was taken from a study of blood T cell repertoires in COVID-19. Per the germline V gene, CDR1 is MGHDK and CDR2 is SYGVNS. Trimming cost V 3 bases and J 4 bases; bases outside gene matches: 14. This CDR3 has 18 residues.

Sequencing was done on a sample of PBMCs or T cells enriched from blood (not recorded which). The chain employs TRBV25-1 and TRBJ2-2; 7 nucleotides line up with TRBD1. This receptor was obtained from a woman between 35 and 50 years old who had been exposed to COVID-19. Written as DNA, the CDR3 is TGTGCCAGCAGTGACGCGACAGGGCCAAAAATGCCCACCGGGGAGCTGTTTTTT. Its protein is CASSDATGPKMPTGELFF.